The 23 T cell receptor beta chains below were found in one sample sequenced in a study of cytomegalovirus exposure and HLA in healthy donors. In the PCR, 60 Vbeta and 13 Jbeta primers were used. TCRdb keeps only in-frame clones here, not all; method: immunoSEQ multiplex PCR. The sample holds tens of thousands of clones, about three quarters seen once. The source material was PBMCs. The receptors come from a female donor in good health and CMV-seronegative.

This clone has only a few counts. The V gene is TRBV5-1, the J gene TRBJ1-1; TRBD1 aligns across 7 bases. This CDR3 has 15 residues. V trimming: 7 bases; J trimming: 2 bases; junction bases outside the gene matches: 11. The germline gives CDR1 SGHRS, CDR2 YFSETQ. The CDR3 is CASRVGGTDNTEAFF. The CDR3, as DNA: TGCGCCAGCCGGGTCGGCGGGACAGATAACACTGAAGCTTTCTTT.

This clone was observed a few times. The CDR3 coding sequence is TGTGCCAGCAGACCACAGGGTGGGGGTCAGCCCCAGCATTTT. Encoded protein: CASRPQGGGQPQHF. The rearrangement uses TRBV6-5 and TRBJ1-5; a weak D match, TRBD1 (6 bases). V was pared by 6 bases and J by 6 bases, with 15 bases between. The V gene's germline CDR1 is MNHEY and CDR2 SVGAGI. The length of the CDR3 is 14 residues.

The chain uses TRBV7-9 and TRBJ2-2, with D maybe TRBD1 (6 bases). CDR1 is SEHNR and CDR2 is FQNEAQ in the germline V gene (reference sequence). There are 16 residues in the CDR3. V was pared by 4 bases and J by 6 bases, with 18 bases between. The CDR3 here is CASSWLAARGAGELFF. The CDR3 DNA sequence: TGTGCCAGCAGCTGGTTGGCCGCCAGGGGCGCCGGGGAGCTGTTTTTT.

The CDR3 DNA sequence: TGTGCCAGCAGCCAGGCCCTCCCTGGGGAGCTGTTTTTT. This codes for CASSQALPGELFF. This chain uses TRBV14 with TRBJ2-2; D ambiguous. From germline, CDR1 is SGHDN and CDR2 FVKESK. The CDR3 spans 13 residues. The V end lost 3 bases, the J end lost 8 bases, and 10 bases lay between the germline ends.

The chain joins TRBV6-5 to TRBJ1-1; tentative D call: TRBD1 (6 bases). V was cut by 2 bases and J by 11 bases, with 15 bases left in between. The germline V gene encodes CDR1 MNHEY and CDR2 SVGAGI. The CDR3 has 13 residues. The CDR3 sequence is CASSYATGFEAFF. The DNA for the CDR3 is TGTGCCAGCAGTTACGCCACAGGGTTTGAGGCTTTCTTT.

This chain connects TRBV5-6 to TRBJ2-3, with D maybe TRBD2 (6 bases). The V end lost 0 bases, the J end lost 4 bases, and 9 bases lay between the germline ends. CDR3 length equals 14 residues. Germline values: CDR1 SGHDT, CDR2 YYEEEE. The CDR3 coding sequence is TGTGCCAGCAGCTTGGGACTAGAATCAGATACGCAGTATTTT. Translated: CASSLGLESDTQYF.

The rearrangement links TRBV6-1 to TRBJ1-5, with a tentative D call TRBD1 (6 bases). Germline CDR1 reads MNHNS; CDR2 reads SASEGT. This CDR3 is 15 amino acids long. Deletions cut 7 bases from V and 6 bases from J, with 19 bases between. CDR3 nucleotide sequence: TGTGCCAGCACCAAAGGTGGGGGCTCGGGTCAGCCCCAGCATTTT. It translates to CASTKGGGSGQPQHF.

This rearrangement joins TRBV7-2 to TRBJ2-2; TRBD2 is a possible D gene (5 bases). Per germline, CDR1 SGHTA and CDR2 FQGNSA. V lost 2 bases, J lost 0 bases, and 13 bases lay in between. The CDR3 sequence is 17 residues long. The CDR3 nucleotides read TGTGCCAGCAGCTTATCTTTGCGGGCCGCGAACACCGGGGAGCTGTTTTTT. It encodes CASSLSLRAANTGELFF.

CDR3 amino acids: CASGRDTVLPQHF. The DNA of the CDR3 is TGTGCCAGCGGAAGGGACACGGTATTACCCCAGCATTTT. The chain has TRBV19 and TRBJ1-5; possibly TRBD1 for D (6 bases). The germline V gene encodes CDR1 LNHDA and CDR2 SQIVND (reference sequence). The CDR3 has 13 amino acids. V shed 9 bases and J shed 10 bases, with 19 bases lying between them. The complete variable domain, with remaining parts taken from reference TRBV19 and TRBJ1-5, reads DGGITQSPKYLFRKEGQNVTLSCEQNLNHDAMYWYRQDPGQGLRLIYYSQIVNDFQKGDIAEGYSVSREKKESFPLTVTSAQKNPTAFYLCASGRDTVLPQHFGDGTRLSIL.

The CDR3 DNA sequence: TGTGCCAGCAGGCCAGGCCAAAAGACAACTAATGAAAAACTGTTTTTT. It encodes CASRPGQKTTNEKLFF. The V and J genes are TRBV7-9 and TRBJ1-4; D uncertain. CDR1 SEHNR and CDR2 FQNEAQ come from the germline V gene (reference sequence). The CDR3 runs 16 residues. The V end lost 6 bases, the J end lost 0 bases, and 14 bases lay between the germline ends.

This chain uses TRBV7-9 with TRBJ2-7, with D perhaps TRBD2 (5 bases). Trimming removed 0 bases at V and 5 bases at J, with 8 bases between. CDR1 SEHNR and CDR2 FQNEAQ come from the germline V gene (reference sequence). This CDR3 spans 13 amino acids. The CDR3 DNA is TGTGCCAGCAGCTTAGCGGAGGCCCACGAGCAGTACTTC. Residues: CASSLAEAHEQYF.

J is TRBJ1-4 and V is TRBV10-3, with 8 bases matching TRBD1. The CDR3 has 15 residues. Germline loops: CDR1 ENHRY, CDR2 SYGVKD. V dropped 7 bases and J dropped 0; count of bases not matched to a gene: 4. As DNA, the CDR3 is TGTGCCATCACCGGGGGACAGGCAACTAATGAAAAACTGTTTTTT. Its protein product is CAITGGQATNEKLFF.

The V call is TRBV4-3, the J call TRBJ2-7; 7 bases are shared with TRBD2. Germline loops: CDR1 LGHNA, CDR2 YSLEER. There are 15 residues in the CDR3. Losses at the gene ends were 2 bases for V and 0 bases for J; bases not matched to a gene: 4. DNA for the CDR3: TGCGCCAGCAGCCAACATCTAGCGGTCTCCTACGAGCAGTACTTC. Translating gives CASSQHLAVSYEQYF.

This clone was recorded a few times. This chain connects TRBV6-1 to TRBJ2-2, with a tentative D call TRBD1 (6 bases). CDR1 is MNHNS, CDR2 SASEGT, per germline. Trimming left V 4 bases short and J 3 bases short, with 12 bases between. CDR3 length: 15 residues. As DNA, the CDR3 is TGTGCCAGCAGTGGCAGGGGCTTGGACACCGGGGAGCTGTTTTTT. Translated: CASSGRGLDTGELFF.

This clone was recorded only once. The rearrangement links TRBV2 to TRBJ1-3; D remains unclear. V dropped 5 bases and J dropped 4 bases, with 15 bases sitting between them. CDR3 length: 15 amino acids. Looked up from germline, CDR1 is SNHLY and CDR2 is FYNNEI. This CDR3 is CASSQAGQTGNTIYF. CDR3 DNA sequence: TGTGCCAGCAGTCAGGCCGGCCAAACGGGAAACACCATATATTTT.

Comment on this clone: Because the CDR3 is missing its conserved closing phenylalanine or tryptophan, this is likely a read error. The chain recombines TRBV5-5 with TRBJ2-7; D is possibly TRBD2 (5 bases). With 5 bases removed from V and 7 bases from J, the gap between germline ends came to 13 bases. In germline, CDR1 is SGHKS, CDR2 YYEKEE (reference sequence). The CDR3 is 12 residues long. The CDR3 region is CASSPGNWEQYL. CDR3 bases: TGTGCCAGCAGTCCCGGGAATTGGGAGCAGTACCTC.

This clone showed up just once. The rearrangement links TRBV29-1 to TRBJ1-2; the match to TRBD1 covers 8 bases. There are 12 residues in the CDR3. Germline CDR1 is SQVTM and CDR2 is ANQGSEA. Losses at the gene ends were 6 bases for V and 8 bases for J; bases not matched to a gene: 8. This chain's CDR3 is CSVQGDRGGYTF. As DNA, the CDR3 is TGCAGCGTGCAGGGTGACAGGGGAGGCTACACCTTC. Full variable domain (remainder filled in from reference TRBV29-1 and TRBJ1-2): SAVISQKPSRDICQRGTSLTIQCQVDSQVTMMFWYRQQPGQSLTLIATANQGSEATYESGFVIDKFPISRPNLTFSTLTVSNMSPEDSSIYLCSVQGDRGGYTFGSGTRLTVV.

The V gene is TRBV2, the J gene TRBJ2-1; D possibly corresponds to TRBD2 (6 bases). The ends were cut back, 4 bases at V and 5 bases at J, with 15 bases in the middle. The CDR3 has 15 amino acids. Germline V lookup: CDR1 SNHLY, CDR2 FYNNEI. In DNA form, the CDR3 reads TGTGCCAGCAGTGTAAGAGCGGGTGGGAACAATGAGCAGTTCTTC. It specifies CASSVRAGGNNEQFF.

This clone was picked up one time. The V gene is TRBV7-9, the J gene TRBJ2-3; 7 nucleotides line up with TRBD1. CDR3 length equals 16 residues. Germline V gene sequence: CDR1 SEHNR, CDR2 FQNEAQ (reference sequence). J was trimmed by 0 bases and V by 0 bases; bases with no gene match: 3. The DNA for the CDR3 is TGTGCCAGCAGCTTAGCGGGACAGCTTAGCACAGATACGCAGTATTTT. It encodes CASSLAGQLSTDTQYF.

V usage is TRBV7-9 and J usage is TRBJ2-3; D uncertain. The CDR3 is made up of 13 amino acids. V dropped 3 bases and J dropped 4 bases, with 8 bases sitting between them. In germline, CDR1 is SEHNR, CDR2 FQNEAQ (reference sequence). The DNA for the CDR3 is TGTGCCAGCAGCTTCTTCGTCTCAGATACGCAGTATTTT. As protein: CASSFFVSDTQYF.

V and J are TRBV6-5 and TRBJ2-7; 9 nucleotides line up with TRBD2. V was pared by 0 bases and J by 4 bases, with 7 bases of the junction left unmatched. Germline V gene sequence: CDR1 MNHEY, CDR2 SVGAGI. CDR3 length: 16 amino acids. The CDR3, as DNA: TGTGCCAGCAGTTACTCGGGGCTAGCGGGACGTTACGAGCAGTACTTC. This encodes CASSYSGLAGRYEQYF.

This clone was detected a few times. The rearrangement links TRBV4-3 to TRBJ2-3; 11 nucleotides match TRBD2. The germline V gene encodes CDR1 LGHNA and CDR2 YSLEER. The trim removed 0 bases at V and 1 base at J, leaving 12 bases unmatched. CDR3 length: 20 amino acids. CDR3 protein: CASSQDGLDSGGAGTDTQYF. Written as DNA, the CDR3 is TGCGCCAGCAGCCAAGATGGGCTTGATAGCGGGGGGGCTGGCACAGATACGCAGTATTTT.

This clone has a single count. The chain is built from TRBV28 and TRBJ1-2; D is unresolved. Trimming left V 7 bases short and J 4 bases short, with 13 bases between. Germline values: CDR1 MDHEN, CDR2 SYDVKM. The CDR3 has 13 residues. CDR3 amino acids: CASKGGGFYGYTF. The CDR3 DNA reads as TGTGCCAGCAAGGGAGGAGGGTTCTATGGCTACACCTTC.